One sample yielded the 13 T cell receptor beta chains listed below, sequenced in a study of vaccination effects on CD4 cells after COVID-19. With the ViraFEST assay, the study expanded antigen-specific CD4+ T cells using viral peptide pools, then sequenced them. At the end of around 11 days of culture, CD4+ T cells were isolated. Every participant took two doses of the BNT162b2 or mRNA-1273 vaccine. Which antigens these TCRs recognize remains unknown. Assay used: immunoSEQ multiplex PCR; TCRdb lists only in-frame clones, some missing. The profile covers tens of thousands of clones, with 70% to 85% appearing a single time and roughly 1.4% taken by the ten largest. The sequences come from CD4+ T cells from PBMCs cultured with HCoV-229E spike peptides, collected after COVID-19 vaccination. These receptors were taken from a human donor who received a COVID-19 vaccine.

This clone was found once. The J gene is TRBJ1-1, the V gene TRBV6-5, with TRBD1 matching 8 bases. The CDR3 is 13 amino acids. Germline loops: CDR1 MNHEY, CDR2 SVGAGI. V shed 3 bases, J shed 8 bases, and the junction held 5 bases outside the gene matches. CDR3 sequence (DNA): TGTGCCAGCAGTTATCTGAGGACAGGGGAAGCTTTCTTT. It specifies CASSYLRTGEAFF.

J is TRBJ1-5 and V is TRBV3-1 (or the pseudogene TRBV3-2); no definite D call. The CDR3 length is 15 residues. V was pared by 1 base and J by 4 bases, with 11 bases between. Germline CDR1 reads LGHDT; CDR2 reads YNNKEL (reference sequence). CDR3: CASSQGFLLNQPQHF. The CDR3 region has the DNA TGTGCCAGCAGCCAAGGGTTCCTCCTTAATCAGCCCCAGCATTTT.

CDR3 nucleotides: TGTGCCAGCAGTGAACAGGGGGCACGGGGAAACACCATATATTTT. Its protein is CASSEQGARGNTIYF. V is TRBV2 and J is TRBJ1-3; 8 positions match TRBD1. The CDR3 runs 15 residues. Germline V lookup: CDR1 SNHLY, CDR2 FYNNEI. With V trimmed by 2 bases and J by 4 bases, 4 bases remained unmatched.

A single count supports this clone. The gene calls are TRBV5-1 and TRBJ2-5; possibly TRBD1 or TRBD2 for D (5 bases each). Germline V gives CDR1 SGHRS, CDR2 YFSETQ. The CDR3 is made up of 14 amino acids. V lost 2 bases to trimming and J lost 5 bases, with 13 bases between them. The CDR3 loop is CASSLLGVGETQYF. In DNA, the CDR3 is TGCGCCAGCAGCTTACTAGGGGTGGGGGAGACCCAGTACTTC.

On this clone: Within the sample, other DNA sequences also encode this same CDR3. The rearrangement links TRBV20-1 to TRBJ2-5; D remains unclear. CDR3 length: 10 amino acids. Germline loops: CDR1 DFQATT, CDR2 SNEGSKA (reference sequence). V gave up 3 bases and J gave up 5 bases, with 4 bases separating them. The CDR3 DNA follows: TGCAGTGCTAGTGGGGAGACCCAGTACTTC. This encodes CSASGETQYF.

The V and J genes are TRBV29-1 and TRBJ2-1; D is possibly TRBD2 (6 bases). CDR1 and CDR2 (germline): SQVTM, ANQGSEA. The CDR3 sequence is 14 residues long. V gave up 7 bases and J gave up 5 bases, with 18 bases separating them. DNA of the CDR3: TGCAGCGGGGAGACTAGTCCGGTCGACAATGAGCAGTTCTTC. It translates to CSGETSPVDNEQFF.

The rearrangement links TRBV19 to TRBJ1-1; D gene ambiguous. The V gene's germline CDR1 is LNHDA and CDR2 SQIVND (reference sequence). V was shortened by 2 bases and J by 1 base, with 5 bases between the two germline ends. The CDR3 is 13 residues long. The CDR3 region is CASSIRWNTEAFF. CDR3 DNA: TGTGCCAGTAGTATACGGTGGAACACTGAAGCTTTCTTT.

The chain is built from TRBV7-2 and TRBJ1-2; D is perhaps TRBD1 (5 bases). V gave up 5 bases and J gave up 2 bases, with 12 bases separating them. This CDR3 is built from 14 residues. CDR1 is SGHTA, CDR2 FQGNSA, per germline. CDR3 region: CASSLGTENYGYTF. As DNA, the CDR3 is TGTGCCAGCAGCCTAGGGACCGAAAACTATGGCTACACCTTC. Full variable domain (rest looked up from reference TRBV7-2 and TRBJ1-2): GAGVSQSPSNKVTEKGKDVELRCDPISGHTALYWYRQSLGQGLEFLIYFQGNSAPDKSGLPSDRFSAERTGGSVSTLTIQRTQQEDSAVYLCASSLGTENYGYTFGSGTRLTVV.

The chain links TRBV18 to TRBJ1-1; 7 bases line up with TRBD1. The CDR3 runs 15 residues. With 1 base clipped from V and 3 bases from J, the junction kept 5 bases outside the gene matches. The germline V gene has CDR1 KGHSH and CDR2 LQKENI. The DNA for the CDR3 is TGTGCCAGCTCACCACGGGGACAGTCTGACACTGAAGCTTTCTTT. It encodes CASSPRGQSDTEAFF.

V usage is TRBV2 and J usage is TRBJ2-2; 11 nucleotides match TRBD2. The J segment lost 3 bases and the V segment lost 7 bases, leaving 4 bases of the junction unmatched. Looked up from germline, CDR1 is SNHLY and CDR2 is FYNNEI. The CDR3 contains 15 residues. The CDR3 loop reads CASNPLAGDTGELFF. The DNA of the CDR3 is TGTGCCAGCAATCCACTAGCGGGGGACACCGGGGAGCTGTTTTTT.

The chain uses TRBV6-2 or TRBV6-3 and TRBJ1-2; D call uncertain. V lost 2 bases to trimming and J lost 7 bases, with 11 bases between them. This CDR3 comprises 13 residues. The V gene's germline CDR1 is MNHEY and CDR2 SVGEGT. The CDR3 protein is CASSYLQTGGYTF. CDR3 coding DNA: TGTGCCAGCAGTTACCTCCAGACCGGTGGCTACACCTTC.

The chain employs TRBV9 and TRBJ1-1; 7 bases fit TRBD1. CDR3 length equals 15 residues. Germline V gives CDR1 SGDLS, CDR2 YYNGEE. Trimming removed 4 bases from V and 2 bases from J; junction bases left unmatched: 8. CDR3 sequence reads: CASSLSTGPNTEAFF. Written as DNA, the CDR3 is TGTGCCAGCAGCTTATCGACAGGGCCCAACACTGAAGCTTTCTTT.

The chain joins TRBV25-1 to TRBJ1-5; D call uncertain. Trimming removed 5 bases at V and 5 bases at J, with 7 bases between. The CDR3 loop spans 12 amino acids. CDR1 MGHDK and CDR2 SYGVNS come from the germline V gene. The CDR3 nucleotides read TGTGCCAGCAGTCGCGGGTATCAGCCCCAGCATTTT. Its protein product is CASSRGYQPQHF.